Presented here are 30 T cell receptor beta chains from one specimen sequenced in a study of blood T cell repertoires in COVID-19. TCRdb's copy holds only in-frame clones and misses some; the assay was immunoSEQ multiplex PCR. In the table there are over 300,000 clones, around four fifths of which are singletons. Material: peripheral blood. Every receptor here comes from a woman between 45 and 60 years old with acute or convalescent COVID-19.

The chain combines TRBV30 with TRBJ2-1; 10 nucleotides agree with TRBD2. The trim removed 1 base at V and 14 bases at J, leaving 8 bases unmatched. Germline CDR1 GTSNPN, CDR2 SVGIG (reference sequence). The CDR3 is made up of 13 amino acids. CDR3 protein: CAWSGTSGPREFF. The CDR3 bases are TGTGCCTGGAGTGGGACTAGCGGTCCTAGGGAGTTCTTC.

The chain links TRBV3-1 (or the pseudogene TRBV3-2) to TRBJ2-5; weak D call: TRBD2 (5 bases). Germline CDR1 is LGHDT and CDR2 is YNNKEL (reference sequence). V dropped 0 bases and J dropped 7 bases, with 15 bases sitting between them. There are 15 residues in the CDR3. For the CDR3, the DNA is TGTGCCAGCAGCCAAGATCTAAACGGCGGGCCGACCCAGTACTTC. As protein: CASSQDLNGGPTQYF.

This clone has only one observation. The CDR3 DNA reads as TGTGCCATCAGTGAGTTACAGGGGGCAAACGGCTACACCTTC. It yields the protein CAISELQGANGYTF. The chain has TRBV10-3 and TRBJ1-2, with 9 bases aligning to TRBD1. The ends lost 1 base at V and 8 bases at J; junction bases unmatched: 5. This CDR3 spans 14 amino acids. In germline, CDR1 is ENHRY, CDR2 SYGVKD.

J is TRBJ1-4 and V is TRBV5-5; D uncertain. This CDR3 is built from 15 residues. CDR1 and CDR2 (germline): SGHKS, YYEKEE (reference sequence). V dropped 0 bases and J dropped 4 bases, with 10 bases sitting between them. CDR3 bases: TGTGCCAGCAGCTTGGTATCTGGCTTTAATGAAAAACTGTTTTTT. Translated, it gives CASSLVSGFNEKLFF.

This clone came up many times. The chain links TRBV7-9 to TRBJ2-2; 10 nucleotides line up with TRBD2. This CDR3 spans 17 amino acids. The V gene end was trimmed by 5 bases and the J gene end by 1 base; junction bases not matched to a gene: 7. Germline V gene data show CDR1 as SEHNR and CDR2 as FQNEAQ (reference sequence). The CDR3 here is CASSQRTSGLNTGELFF. As DNA, the CDR3 is TGTGCCAGCAGCCAACGGACTAGCGGCTTGAACACCGGGGAGCTGTTTTTT.

V gene TRBV9 combines with J gene TRBJ1-5, with D uncertain. Between the trimmed V and J ends, which lost 3 bases and 1 base, there was a span of 8 bases. This CDR3 comprises 14 residues. Germline CDR1 is SGDLS and CDR2 is YYNGEE. The CDR3 loop is CASSGSSSNQPQHF. The CDR3 bases are TGTGCCAGCAGCGGGTCGAGCAGCAATCAGCCCCAGCATTTT. Complete variable domain (other parts from reference TRBV9 and TRBJ1-5): DSGVTQTPKHLITATGQRVTLRCSPRSGDLSVYWYQQSLDQGLQFLIQYYNGEERAKGNILERFSAQQFPDLHSELNLSSLELGDSALYFCASSGSSSNQPQHFGDGTRLSIL.

The V and J genes are TRBV3-1 (or the pseudogene TRBV3-2) and TRBJ1-1; D gene unclear. The V end was cut by 4 bases, the J end by 7 bases, with 16 bases between. The CDR3 loop spans 14 amino acids. The germline CDR1 and CDR2 sequences are LGHDT and YNNKEL (reference sequence). The CDR3 loop reads CASSPPSHKYEAFF. CDR3 nucleotides: TGTGCCAGCAGCCCGCCCTCACATAAATATGAAGCTTTCTTT.

This sequence joins TRBV9 and TRBJ2-5; TRBD2 matches 8 bases. J lost 2 bases, V lost 1 base, and 4 bases had no gene match. The CDR3 runs to 15 residues. Germline lookup yields CDR1 SGDLS and CDR2 YYNGEE. CDR3 bases: TGTGCCAGCAGCGTATTCGGGGGGGTTCAAGAGACCCAGTACTTC. Amino acid sequence: CASSVFGGVQETQYF.

This clone appeared a few times. The CDR3 bases are TGTGCCAGCAGTGCCCTTAACTATGGCTACACCTTC. Translation gives CASSALNYGYTF. This chain uses TRBV25-1 with TRBJ1-2; D gene uncertain. V was clipped by 4 bases and J by 1 base, with 4 bases between them. CDR1 and CDR2 (germline): MGHDK, SYGVNS. The length of the CDR3 is 12 residues.

This clone has only a few counts. The chain joins TRBV9 to TRBJ1-5, with D perhaps TRBD1 (6 bases). The V gene lost 0 bases and the J gene lost 5 bases, with 12 bases spanning the gap. Looked up from germline, CDR1 is SGDLS and CDR2 is YYNGEE. The length of the CDR3 is 15 residues. The chain's CDR3 is CASSVDSGAHQPQHF. The CDR3 region has the DNA TGTGCCAGCAGCGTAGACTCAGGGGCCCATCAGCCCCAGCATTTT.

This rearrangement joins TRBV24-1 to TRBJ2-7; possibly TRBD1 for D (5 bases). Trimming cost V 4 bases and J 5 bases, with 20 bases left between them. In germline, CDR1 is KGHDR, CDR2 SFDVKD. The CDR3 length is 16 residues. The CDR3 nucleotides are TGTGCCACCAGTGACATTGGGGCCTTGGGGTCCGACGAGCAGTACTTC. Amino acid sequence: CATSDIGALGSDEQYF.

The J gene is TRBJ1-3, the V gene TRBV6-6; weak D call: TRBD1 (6 bases). CDR3 length equals 16 residues. The germline V gene encodes CDR1 MNHNY and CDR2 SVGAGI (reference sequence). V was trimmed by 10 bases and J by 0 bases, leaving 19 bases between them. CDR3 coding DNA: TGTGCCACCCTTCGACAGGAGGAGAGCTCTGGAAACACCATATATTTT. This encodes CATLRQEESSGNTIYF.

This clone was observed at least ten times. The chain is built from TRBV5-4 and TRBJ1-1; D unresolved. Germline CDR1 SGHNT, CDR2 YYREEE (reference sequence). V lost 5 bases and J 3 bases, leaving 11 bases between the germline ends. The CDR3 totals 13 residues. The CDR3 loop reads CASSPPFDTEAFF. In DNA, the CDR3 is TGTGCCAGCAGTCCTCCGTTTGACACTGAAGCTTTCTTT.

The V and J genes are TRBV5-8 and TRBJ2-5; possibly TRBD1 for D (5 bases). Germline V CDR1 and CDR2: SGHTS, YDEGEE. V gave up 2 bases and J gave up 3 bases, with 8 bases separating them. CDR3 length: 13 amino acids. The CDR3 region is CASSFGREETQYF. Here the CDR3 DNA reads TGTGCCAGCAGCTTTGGCAGGGAAGAGACCCAGTACTTC.

The CDR3 bases are TGCGCCAGCAGCTGGGGACTTAGCGGCTACACCTTC. Protein: CASSWGLSGYTF. This sequence joins TRBV5-1 and TRBJ1-2; tentative D call: TRBD1 (5 bases). Trimming stripped 3 bases from V and 8 bases from J, with 11 bases between. The CDR3 spans 12 residues. Germline CDR1 reads SGHRS; CDR2 reads YFSETQ.

The CDR3 loop is CASRRDRVDTEAFF. Written as DNA, the CDR3 is TGTGCCAGCAGGCGAGACAGGGTAGACACTGAAGCTTTCTTT. V is TRBV6-5 and J is TRBJ1-1; TRBD1 matches at 7 bases. V trimming: 6 bases; J trimming: 3 bases; junction bases outside the gene matches: 7. CDR1 MNHEY and CDR2 SVGAGI come from the germline V gene. CDR3 length: 14 amino acids.

The rearrangement joins TRBV4-2 to TRBJ2-4, with 11 bases fitting TRBD1. The germline V gene has CDR1 LGHNA and CDR2 YNFKEQ. The CDR3 length is 16 residues. With V trimmed by 1 base and J by 6 bases, 5 bases remained unmatched. CDR3 nucleotides: TGTGCCAGCAGCCAAGGGACAGGGGGCGAGGTAAACATTCAGTACTTC. Translating it yields CASSQGTGGEVNIQYF.

This chain uses TRBV24-1 with TRBJ2-1; possibly TRBD2 for D (5 bases). Trimming removed 4 bases at V and 6 bases at J, with 9 bases between. Germline assignment: CDR1 KGHDR and CDR2 SFDVKD. This CDR3 is built from 13 residues. CDR3 nucleotides: TGTGCCACCAGTGAACACGGGATCAATGAGCAGTTCTTC. Translated, it gives CATSEHGINEQFF.

The V and J genes are TRBV19 and TRBJ2-7, with a possible D match to TRBD2 (6 bases). V gave up 7 bases and J gave up 3 bases, with 16 bases separating them. This CDR3 is built from 14 residues. CDR1 is LNHDA, CDR2 SQIVND, per germline (reference sequence). The CDR3 nucleotides read TGTGCCAGTATTTCCCTCCCGGGAGTCTACGAGCAGTACTTC. This codes for CASISLPGVYEQYF.

Remarks on this clone: The identical CDR3 is also encoded by other nucleotide sequences in the sample. V is TRBV30 and J is TRBJ1-2, with TRBD1 as a possible D gene (5 bases). Germline-derived CDR1 and CDR2 are GTSNPN and SVGIG (reference sequence). V dropped 2 bases and J dropped 2 bases, with 9 bases sitting between them. The CDR3 contains 13 residues. CDR3 sequence: CAWSPGGNYGYTF. In nucleotides, the CDR3 is TGTGCCTGGAGTCCCGGGGGAAACTATGGCTACACCTTC.

The chain uses TRBV28 and TRBJ1-6, with no clear D. Germline CDR1 and CDR2: MDHEN and SYDVKM. V shed 4 bases and J shed 7 bases, with 5 bases lying between them. The CDR3 runs to 12 residues. CDR3 in amino acids: CASSSTNSPLHF. DNA for the CDR3: TGTGCCAGCAGTTCGACAAATTCACCCCTCCACTTT.

The J gene is TRBJ1-5, the V gene TRBV3-1 (or the pseudogene TRBV3-2); D call uncertain. CDR1 LGHDT and CDR2 YNNKEL come from the germline V gene (reference sequence). V was clipped by 6 bases and J by 1 base, with 10 bases between them. This CDR3 comprises 14 residues. Written as DNA, the CDR3 is TGTGCCAGCAGTGCAGGTAACAGCAATCAGCCCCAGCATTTT. Its translation is CASSAGNSNQPQHF.

The rearrangement uses TRBV24-1 and TRBJ1-2; TRBD1 aligns across 8 bases. The junction had 8 bases not matched to a gene; V was cut back by 10 bases and J by 8 bases. CDR1 is KGHDR and CDR2 is SFDVKD in the germline V gene. CDR3 length: 12 amino acids. The CDR3 here is CATRGQGSGYTF. In nucleotides, the CDR3 is TGTGCCACTAGAGGACAGGGTTCCGGCTACACCTTC.

This clone has just a few counts. V is TRBV5-1 and J is TRBJ2-2; 7 bases align to TRBD1. CDR3 size: 16 residues. V shed 2 bases, J shed 0 bases, and the junction held 4 bases outside the gene matches. Germline CDR1 reads SGHRS; CDR2 reads YFSETQ. The CDR3 sequence: CASSFTGVANTGELFF. CDR3 sequence (DNA): TGCGCCAGCAGCTTTACAGGGGTGGCGAACACCGGGGAGCTGTTTTTT.

Note on this clone: This specimen includes other DNA sequences encoding the same CDR3. The chain carries TRBV11-2 and TRBJ1-4; possible D gene TRBD1, 5 bases. The CDR3 loop spans 16 amino acids. V lost 0 bases and J 2 bases, leaving 10 bases between the germline ends. The V gene's germline CDR1 is SGHAT and CDR2 FQNNGV. Here the CDR3 DNA reads TGTGCCAGCAGCTTAGATAGGGGCGGTACTAATGAAAAACTGTTTTTT. Its translation is CASSLDRGGTNEKLFF.

V gene TRBV6-5 combines with J gene TRBJ1-5; D perhaps matches TRBD1 (5 bases). Germline loops: CDR1 MNHEY, CDR2 SVGAGI. The CDR3 sequence is 13 residues long. Trimming stripped 6 bases from V and 4 bases from J, with 10 bases between. The CDR3 DNA reads as TGTGCCAGCAGCGACAGTCTTAATCAGCCCCAGCATTTT. Protein sequence: CASSDSLNQPQHF.

This clone showed up many times. This chain connects TRBV25-1 to TRBJ1-6, with D perhaps matching TRBD1 (6 bases). CDR1 and CDR2 from the germline V gene are MGHDK and SYGVNS. V lost 7 bases to trimming and J lost 13 bases, with 14 bases between them. The CDR3 covers 12 residues. This CDR3 is CASIGQNGPLHF. CDR3 nucleotides: TGTGCCAGCATAGGACAGAATGGGCCCCTCCACTTT.

The rearrangement uses TRBV7-2 and TRBJ2-7; 8 bases line up with TRBD2. Trimming removed 4 bases from V and 0 bases from J; junction bases left unmatched: 2. This CDR3 is built from 14 residues. In germline, CDR1 is SGHTA, CDR2 FQGNSA. This CDR3 reads CASSSAGGSYEQYF. The CDR3 DNA follows: TGTGCCAGCAGCTCGGCGGGAGGCTCCTACGAGCAGTACTTC.

This chain links TRBV11-2 with TRBJ2-1; D gene ambiguous. Germline loops: CDR1 SGHAT, CDR2 FQNNGV. The V gene lost 0 bases and the J gene lost 4 bases, with 10 bases spanning the gap. The CDR3 is 15 residues long. The CDR3 region is CASSLDEQPYNEQFF. DNA for the CDR3: TGTGCCAGCAGCTTAGATGAACAACCTTACAATGAGCAGTTCTTC.

The rearrangement uses TRBV19 and TRBJ1-2; TRBD1 is a possible D gene (6 bases). Deletions cut 10 bases from V and 0 bases from J, with 12 bases between. The CDR3 sequence is 13 residues long. CDR1 is LNHDA, CDR2 SQIVND, per germline (reference sequence). For the CDR3, the DNA is TGTGCCACCCAGGGGCCAGCTAACTATGGCTACACCTTC. The encoded protein is CATQGPANYGYTF.